This T cell receptor beta chain derives from a study of shared clonotypes between healthy human individuals. Germline CDR1 is SNHLY and CDR2 is FYNNEI. V was shortened by 6 bases and J by 3 bases, with 8 bases between the two germline ends. The CDR3 extends over 12 amino acids. In the study's own analysis: Filtering differed for immunoSEQ, which gave only junction sequences without quality scores. The table came from immunoSEQ multiplex PCR; TCRdb's copy has only in-frame clones and leaves some out. That table furnishes V, J and clone size, whereas the DNA furnished D and trimming. The table shows approximately 530,000 clones, with 95% to 96% occurring only once. Healthy HIV-negative adults without recent acute infections or vaccinations served as donors. Every contributor of samples was a Caucasian grown-up residing in Nashville, Tennessee.

The sequence was obtained from a woman younger than 45 in good health. Sequenced sample: naive CD4+ T cells sorted from blood. Described subset: CD45RA+ positively selected. The chain recombines TRBV2 with TRBJ1-1; D not resolved. CDR3 DNA sequence: TGTGCCAGCAGACTGGAGGACACTGAAGCTTTCTTT. Translating it yields CASRLEDTEAFF.